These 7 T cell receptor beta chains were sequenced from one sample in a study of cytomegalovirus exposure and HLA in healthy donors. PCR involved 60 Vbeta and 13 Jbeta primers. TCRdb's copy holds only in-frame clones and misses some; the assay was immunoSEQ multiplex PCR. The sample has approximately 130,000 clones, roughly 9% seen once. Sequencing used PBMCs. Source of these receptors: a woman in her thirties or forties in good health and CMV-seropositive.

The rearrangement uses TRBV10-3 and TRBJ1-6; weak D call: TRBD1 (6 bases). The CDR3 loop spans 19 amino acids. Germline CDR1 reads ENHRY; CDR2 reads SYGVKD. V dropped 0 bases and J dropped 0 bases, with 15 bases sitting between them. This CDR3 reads CAISESRAGAGSYNSPLHF. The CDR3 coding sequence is TGTGCCATCAGTGAGTCTCGGGCAGGGGCGGGCTCCTATAATTCACCCCTCCACTTT.

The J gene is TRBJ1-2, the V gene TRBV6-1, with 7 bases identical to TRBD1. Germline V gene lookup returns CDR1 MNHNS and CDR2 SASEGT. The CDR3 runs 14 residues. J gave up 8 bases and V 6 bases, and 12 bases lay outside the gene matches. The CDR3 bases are TGTGCCAGCAGAGAGACAGGGTCTATGGGGGGCTACACCTTC. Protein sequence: CASRETGSMGGYTF.

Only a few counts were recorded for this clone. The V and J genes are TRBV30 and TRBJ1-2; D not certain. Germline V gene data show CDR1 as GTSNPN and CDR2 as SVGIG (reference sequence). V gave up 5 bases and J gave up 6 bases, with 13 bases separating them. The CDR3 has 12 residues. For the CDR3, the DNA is TGTGCCTGGGAAGCGGAGGTGAATGGCTACACCTTC. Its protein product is CAWEAEVNGYTF.

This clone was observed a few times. In DNA, the CDR3 is TGTGCCAGCAGATTAACAGCCAGGGTCGGCTATGGCTACACCTTC. It yields the protein CASRLTARVGYGYTF. The chain joins TRBV7-2 to TRBJ1-2; D perhaps matches TRBD1 (5 bases). CDR1 is SGHTA and CDR2 is FQGNSA in the germline V gene. V was pared by 6 bases and J by 4 bases, with 18 bases between. The CDR3 has 15 amino acids.

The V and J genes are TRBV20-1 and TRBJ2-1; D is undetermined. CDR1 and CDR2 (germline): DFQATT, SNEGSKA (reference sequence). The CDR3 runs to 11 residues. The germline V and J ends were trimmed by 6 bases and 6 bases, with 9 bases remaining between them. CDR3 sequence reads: CSAKHPNEQFF. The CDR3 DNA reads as TGCAGTGCAAAGCATCCCAATGAGCAGTTCTTC.

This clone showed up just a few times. CDR3 sequence: CATSPAGTASYEQYF. For the CDR3, the DNA is TGTGCCACCAGCCCTGCCGGGACAGCCTCCTACGAGCAGTACTTC. The V gene is TRBV15, the J gene TRBJ2-7; 7 nucleotides line up with TRBD1. Germline CDR1 is LNHNV and CDR2 is YYDKDF (reference sequence). Losses at the gene ends were 5 bases for V and 0 bases for J; bases not matched to a gene: 7. The CDR3 consists of 15 residues.

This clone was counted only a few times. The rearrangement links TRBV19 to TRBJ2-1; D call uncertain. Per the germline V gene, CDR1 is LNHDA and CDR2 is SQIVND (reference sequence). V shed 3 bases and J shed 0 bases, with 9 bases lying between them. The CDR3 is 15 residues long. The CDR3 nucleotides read TGTGCCAGTAGTATGTCACTTAGCTCCTACAATGAGCAGTTCTTC. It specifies CASSMSLSSYNEQFF.